This T cell receptor (beta chain) is from a study of blood T cell repertoires in COVID-19. For the study at large: Sites in the United States, Italy and Spain provided acute and convalescent COVID-19 samples. The cDNA or gDNA used as material had been derived from T cells, B-cell-depleted T cells, or PBMCs.

Living in 24 US areas, the participants were between roughly 18 and 89 years of age. Donors in Cohort 3 counted as recovered after two negative PCRs, clearance, or symptom resolution. V lost 3 bases and J 8 bases, leaving 12 bases between the germline ends. The length of the CDR3 is 13 residues. Per germline, CDR1 KGHDR and CDR2 SFDVKD. Repertoires were generated with immunoSEQ multiplex PCR, while TCRdb's copy carries only in-frame clones and drops some. Counted here are over 250,000 clones, more than 70% occurring once; the ten biggest clones make up 5.3%. V and J are TRBV24-1 and TRBJ1-2; D not certain. The sample taken for sequencing was PBMCs or T cells enriched from blood (not recorded which). This TCR was recovered from a woman aged 25 to 39 who had recovered from COVID-19. This chain's CDR3 is CATSDPVGAGYTF. In DNA form, the CDR3 reads TGTGCCACCAGTGATCCTGTCGGTGCCGGCTACACCTTC.